This T cell receptor (beta chain) emerged from a study of cytomegalovirus exposure and HLA in healthy donors. Findings and limits, study-wide: Researchers left out some V segments, among them TRBV6-2 and TRBV6-3, as indistinguishable. The study labeled more than 150 TCR beta chains cytomegalovirus-associated.

Primers: 60 Vbeta forward and 13 Jbeta reverse. Here immunoSEQ multiplex PCR was the method, and the copy in TCRdb shows in-frame clones only, minus some. The ten most abundant clones cover less than 6% of a sample with 70,000 or so clones. Germline V gene sequence: CDR1 MNHNS, CDR2 SASEGT. V lost 6 bases and J 2 bases, leaving 10 bases between the germline ends. The CDR3 runs 13 residues. Sampled while nominally healthy, donors likely had unrecorded immune exposures. Comments on this clone: The antigen is unknown.

The V and J genes are TRBV6-1 and TRBJ2-5, with TRBD2 as a possible D gene (7 bases). This TCR was sampled from a man aged 40-49 years in good health and CMV-seronegative. Sequenced input: PBMCs. Here the CDR3 reads CASSRGAQETQYF. The CDR3, as DNA: TGTGCCAGCAGCCGGGGGGCTCAAGAGACCCAGTACTTC.